The 30 T cell receptor beta chains in this list originate from one sample, sequenced in a study of blood T cell repertoires in COVID-19. Sequencing was performed with immunoSEQ multiplex PCR; in TCRdb, only in-frame clones are kept and a portion is missing. The sample lists 40,000 or so clones, 85% occurring once. Specimen: peripheral blood. These receptors were taken from a human donor in a cohort sampled during active COVID-19.

The V gene is TRBV6-5, the J gene TRBJ2-7; 8 nucleotides line up with TRBD1. Germline trimming cut 4 bases from V and 3 bases from J; bases unmatched to any gene: 8. Germline assignment: CDR1 MNHEY and CDR2 SVGAGI. The CDR3 extends over 15 amino acids. The CDR3 DNA follows: TGTGCCAGCAGTTCGGACAGGGCGTCACTCTACGAGCAGTACTTC. It translates to CASSSDRASLYEQYF.

This chain uses TRBV19 with TRBJ1-1; 11 positions agree with TRBD1. CDR1 and CDR2 (germline): LNHDA, SQIVND (reference sequence). Trimming cost V 6 bases and J 2 bases; bases outside gene matches: 14. The CDR3 consists of 18 residues. The CDR3 is CASRPTGAGQGANTEAFF. CDR3 nucleotide sequence: TGTGCCAGTAGACCCACCGGTGCCGGACAGGGGGCCAACACTGAAGCTTTCTTT. Full variable domain (rest looked up from reference TRBV19 and TRBJ1-1): DGGITQSPKYLFRKEGQNVTLSCEQNLNHDAMYWYRQDPGQGLRLIYYSQIVNDFQKGDIAEGYSVSREKKESFPLTVTSAQKNPTAFYLCASRPTGAGQGANTEAFFGQGTRLTVV.

The chain joins TRBV7-8 to TRBJ2-5, with D perhaps matching TRBD2 (6 bases). The CDR3 runs to 16 residues. V lost 2 bases and J 5 bases, leaving 18 bases between the germline ends. Germline CDR1 and CDR2: SGHVS and FQNEAQ. This chain's CDR3 is CASSLRSGGRGETQYF. The CDR3 DNA reads as TGTGCCAGCAGCTTACGTTCGGGCGGCCGGGGGGAGACCCAGTACTTC.

The V call is TRBV5-1, the J call TRBJ2-1, with a weak D call TRBD1 (5 bases). Germline values: CDR1 SGHRS, CDR2 YFSETQ. Trimming cost V 2 bases and J 7 bases, with 13 bases left between them. The CDR3 length is 14 residues. The CDR3 coding sequence is TGCGCCAGCAGCTTTAGTCCTACAGGTAATGAGCAGTTCTTC. It translates to CASSFSPTGNEQFF.

This rearrangement joins TRBV29-1 to TRBJ2-1; 8 bases map to TRBD2. The CDR3 length is 17 residues. CDR1 SQVTM and CDR2 ANQGSEA come from the germline V gene. The ends lost 4 bases at V and 1 base at J; junction bases unmatched: 12. The CDR3 spells CSVGGSGASGSYNEQFF. Here the CDR3 DNA reads TGCAGCGTTGGAGGGAGCGGAGCTAGCGGGTCCTACAATGAGCAGTTCTTC.

The genes are TRBV4-3 and TRBJ2-1; 8 bases are shared with TRBD1. The CDR3 is 17 residues long. CDR1 LGHNA and CDR2 YSLEER come from the germline V gene. J gave up 9 bases and V 0 bases, and 13 bases lay outside the gene matches. The CDR3: CASSQEGGQGGLGEQFF. The CDR3 nucleotides are TGCGCCAGCAGCCAAGAAGGAGGACAGGGCGGTCTGGGTGAGCAGTTCTTC.

Of note for this clone: One end of the junction varies from germline; a read error may be responsible. The chain employs TRBV2 and TRBJ2-3; D tentatively reads TRBD1 or TRBD2 (6 bases each). The length of the CDR3 is 12 residues. Germline-derived CDR1 and CDR2 are SNHLY and FYNNEI. CDR3 loop: CASREGGGTQYF. The CDR3, as DNA: TGTGCCAGCAGGGAAGGGGGAGGAACGCAGTATTTT.

The gene calls are TRBV11-2 and TRBJ2-2; TRBD2 matches at 7 bases. The CDR3 runs to 14 residues. In germline, CDR1 is SGHAT, CDR2 FQNNGV. J gave up 7 bases and V 5 bases, and 7 bases lay outside the gene matches. Written as DNA, the CDR3 is TGTGCCAGCAGCCTTAGCTGGGGGGGCGGGGAGCTGTTTTTT. Residues: CASSLSWGGGELFF.

The chain carries TRBV5-1 and TRBJ2-7; maybe TRBD1 (5 bases). Germline-derived CDR1 and CDR2 are SGHRS and YFSETQ. The CDR3 length is 15 residues. Trimming removed 0 bases from V and 1 base from J, with 11 bases in between. CDR3 sequence: CASSLATVQSYEQYF. The DNA of the CDR3 is TGCGCCAGCAGCTTGGCGACAGTTCAATCCTACGAGCAGTACTTC.

This clone was detected only once. This chain uses TRBV12-3 or TRBV12-4 with TRBJ2-1, with 11 bases identical to TRBD2. V lost 6 bases, J lost 14 bases, and 9 bases stayed unmatched. CDR3 size: 13 residues. Here the CDR3 reads CASSSTSGGGEFF. The DNA for the CDR3 is TGTGCCAGCAGCTCTACTAGCGGGGGAGGGGAGTTCTTC.

The chain uses TRBV28 and TRBJ2-3; 8 bases are shared with TRBD1. CDR1 and CDR2 (germline): MDHEN, SYDVKM. This CDR3 spans 13 amino acids. Unmatched junction bases numbered 3, after V lost 8 bases and J lost 2 bases. CDR3 loop: CASRQGYTDTQYF. CDR3 sequence (DNA): TGTGCCAGCCGACAGGGGTACACAGATACGCAGTATTTT.

The J gene is TRBJ1-5, the V gene TRBV12-3 or TRBV12-4, with D possibly being TRBD1 (6 bases). V was shortened by 6 bases and J by 7 bases, with 13 bases between the two germline ends. The CDR3 is 13 amino acids. DNA for the CDR3: TGTGCCAGCAGGTCCAGGGGATCCCAGCCCCAGCATTTT. Translated, it gives CASRSRGSQPQHF.

The chain recombines TRBV19 with TRBJ2-2; 10 bases are a match to TRBD1. This CDR3 spans 13 amino acids. V shed 8 bases, J shed 6 bases, and the junction held 3 bases outside the gene matches. Germline V gene data show CDR1 as LNHDA and CDR2 as SQIVND (reference sequence). For the CDR3, the DNA is TGTGCCAGTGGACAGGGGGTTTCCGGGGAGCTGTTTTTT. The encoded protein is CASGQGVSGELFF. The entire variable domain, with the rest obtained from reference TRBV19 and TRBJ2-2, is as follows: DGGITQSPKYLFRKEGQNVTLSCEQNLNHDAMYWYRQDPGQGLRLIYYSQIVNDFQKGDIAEGYSVSREKKESFPLTVTSAQKNPTAFYLCASGQGVSGELFFGEGSRLTVL.

The chain links TRBV5-1 to TRBJ2-5; D possibly corresponds to TRBD2 (5 bases). Germline-derived CDR1 and CDR2 are SGHRS and YFSETQ. CDR3 length: 14 amino acids. The V end was cut by 2 bases, the J end by 5 bases, with 13 bases between. The CDR3 nucleotides are TGCGCCAGCAGCTTAGGTTCAGGCGGGGAGACCCAGTACTTC. Residues: CASSLGSGGETQYF.

In its sample, this clone was seen once. The chain links TRBV12-3 or TRBV12-4 to TRBJ1-5; perhaps TRBD1 as D (6 bases). Trimming took 7 bases from V and 6 from J, leaving 13 bases between them. The CDR3 totals 13 residues. CDR3 nucleotides: TGTGCCAGCACCTCAGGGGTCCTTCAGCCCCAGCATTTT. Amino acids: CASTSGVLQPQHF.

This rearrangement joins TRBV14 to TRBJ2-5; TRBD1 aligns across 7 bases. The CDR3 consists of 13 residues. Germline V gene sequence: CDR1 SGHDN, CDR2 FVKESK. V lost 3 bases and J lost 5; bases outside the gene matches: 3. CDR3 region: CASSQTGLETQYF. In nucleotides, the CDR3 is TGTGCCAGCAGCCAGACAGGGCTGGAGACCCAGTACTTC.

The rearrangement uses TRBV3-1 (or the pseudogene TRBV3-2) and TRBJ2-1; 8 positions agree with TRBD1. The CDR3 is made up of 13 amino acids. With V trimmed by 1 base and J by 10 bases, 3 bases remained unmatched. Germline loops: CDR1 LGHDT, CDR2 YNNKEL (reference sequence). The CDR3, as DNA: TGTGCCAGCAGCCAAGTGAGGGACAGGGAGCAGTTCTTC. Translated: CASSQVRDREQFF.

The chain uses TRBV3-1 (or the pseudogene TRBV3-2) and TRBJ1-2; D gene unclear. V shed 0 bases and J shed 4 bases, with 9 bases lying between them. CDR1 and CDR2 (germline): LGHDT, YNNKEL (reference sequence). This CDR3 has 14 amino acids. The CDR3 DNA sequence: TGTGCCAGCAGCCAAGATAGCTCGTCCTATGGCTACACCTTC. It codes for CASSQDSSSYGYTF.

The V call is TRBV11-2, the J call TRBJ2-2, with 7 bases aligning to TRBD1. The J segment lost 0 bases and the V segment lost 8 bases, leaving 3 bases of the junction unmatched. The germline gives CDR1 SGHAT, CDR2 FQNNGV. CDR3 size: 14 residues. CDR3 sequence: CASQGQPNTGELFF. DNA of the CDR3: TGTGCCAGCCAGGGACAGCCGAACACCGGGGAGCTGTTTTTT.

V usage is TRBV9 and J usage is TRBJ1-3; D possibly corresponds to TRBD1 (6 bases). Per germline, CDR1 SGDLS and CDR2 YYNGEE. V lost 4 bases to trimming and J lost 2 bases, with 16 bases between them. The CDR3 contains 16 residues. This CDR3 is CASSPPGVQTGNTIYF. The CDR3 DNA follows: TGTGCCAGCAGCCCCCCAGGGGTCCAAACTGGAAACACCATATATTTT.

The chain uses TRBV9 and TRBJ2-2; 7 bases align to TRBD1. The CDR3 length is 16 residues. With V trimmed by 3 bases and J by 4 bases, 9 bases remained unmatched. Germline-derived CDR1 and CDR2 are SGDLS and YYNGEE. The CDR3 coding sequence is TGTGCCAGCAGCGCCCGGACAGGACTTCTCACCGGGGAGCTGTTTTTT. Protein product: CASSARTGLLTGELFF.

The chain joins TRBV24-1 to TRBJ2-5; 8 positions agree with TRBD1. The CDR3 length is 15 residues. V shed 0 bases and J 4 bases; nucleotides not matched to a gene: 3. The germline V gene encodes CDR1 KGHDR and CDR2 SFDVKD. The CDR3 protein is CATSDLTQGAETQYF. The DNA for the CDR3 is TGTGCCACCAGTGATTTGACCCAGGGGGCAGAGACCCAGTACTTC.

In DNA form, the CDR3 reads TGTGCCAGCAGCTCATCAGGGGGAAATCAGCCCCAGCATTTT. Amino acid sequence: CASSSSGGNQPQHF. The V call is TRBV5-6, the J call TRBJ1-5, with 7 bases that match TRBD1. With 3 bases clipped from V and 4 bases from J, the junction kept 4 bases outside the gene matches. The CDR3 contains 14 residues. CDR1 is SGHDT, CDR2 YYEEEE, per germline. Variable domain in full (rest from reference TRBV5-6 and TRBJ1-5): DAGVTQSPTHLIKTRGQQVTLRCSPKSGHDTVSWYQQALGQGPQFIFQYYEEEERQRGNFPDRFSGHQFPNYSSELNVNALLLGDSALYLCASSSSGGNQPQHFGDGTRLSIL.

The chain couples TRBV30 to TRBJ2-1, with TRBD2 as a possible D gene (5 bases). The CDR3 has 14 residues. In germline, CDR1 is GTSNPN, CDR2 SVGIG (reference sequence). The germline V and J ends were trimmed by 6 bases and 0 bases, with 12 bases remaining between them. CDR3 residues: CACYSVSSYNEQFF. The CDR3 DNA sequence: TGTGCCTGCTATAGCGTAAGCTCCTACAATGAGCAGTTCTTC.

The V call is TRBV7-3, the J call TRBJ2-3; TRBD1 might be the D (5 bases). V lost 2 bases and J 5 bases, leaving 14 bases between the germline ends. CDR3 size: 15 residues. From germline, CDR1 is SGHTA and CDR2 FQGTGA. CDR3 sequence: CASSLERGMKDTQYF. CDR3 nucleotides: TGTGCCAGCAGCTTAGAAAGGGGTATGAAAGATACGCAGTATTTT.

The chain joins TRBV11-3 to TRBJ2-2, with D tentatively TRBD2 (5 bases). Germline V gene data show CDR1 as SGHNT and CDR2 as YENEEA. V gave up 5 bases and J gave up 0 bases, with 7 bases separating them. The CDR3 covers 14 residues. CDR3 amino acids: CASSQTTNTGELFF. DNA of the CDR3: TGTGCCAGCAGCCAGACTACGAACACCGGGGAGCTGTTTTTT.

The rearrangement links TRBV7-3 to TRBJ1-1; 11 nucleotides match TRBD1. Per germline, CDR1 SGHTA and CDR2 FQGTGA. V was clipped by 5 bases and J by 9 bases; unmatched bases: 8. The CDR3 is 14 amino acids. DNA for the CDR3: TGTGCCAGCAGCCCAACCGGGACAGGGGGAAAAGCTTTCTTT. It translates to CASSPTGTGGKAFF.

V and J are TRBV5-1 and TRBJ2-5; TRBD1 aligns across 10 bases. V lost 0 bases, J lost 5 bases, and 7 bases stayed unmatched. Germline V gene sequence: CDR1 SGHRS, CDR2 YFSETQ. The CDR3 consists of 16 residues. CDR3: CASSLVQGQGSETQYF. CDR3 DNA: TGCGCCAGCAGCTTGGTACAGGGACAGGGGTCGGAGACCCAGTACTTC.

The chain combines TRBV5-4 with TRBJ2-2, with a weak D call TRBD2 (8 bases). The V gene lost 3 bases and the J gene lost 2 bases, with 14 bases spanning the gap. The CDR3 consists of 16 residues. Per the germline V gene, CDR1 is SGHNT and CDR2 is YYREEE (reference sequence). The CDR3 nucleotides are TGTGCCAGCAGCTCGGGGGGGACAGCCAACACCGGGGAGCTGTTTTTT. It is translated as CASSSGGTANTGELFF.

Here the CDR3 reads CASSERGTAEKLFF. CDR3 sequence (DNA): TGTGCCAGCAGTGAACGCGGGACAGCCGAAAAACTGTTTTTT. The chain combines TRBV6-1 with TRBJ1-4; 7 positions match TRBD1. CDR1 MNHNS and CDR2 SASEGT come from the germline V gene. CDR3 length: 14 residues. With V trimmed by 2 bases and J by 8 bases, 5 bases remained unmatched.